A single sample gave rise to the 9 T cell receptor beta chains below, sequenced in a study of CD8 T cells in ankylosing spondylitis. TCRdb reanalysed the 5' RACE reads using MiXCR and keeps one entry per CDR3 protein. The sample holds a few hundred thousand distinct CDR3 sequences; under 8.5% are singletons and the top ten take less than 15%. Study-wide results and caveats: Characteristic of ankylosing spondylitis blood, it appeared, was a TCR beta motif comprising several highly homologous variants.

For these TCRs, the target antigens are not known. The specimen was blood, either unsorted or a sorted T cell fraction (not recorded which). These receptors came from a male donor with ankylosing spondylitis.

The CDR3 here is CATLRGNQPQHF. The CDR3 coding sequence is TGTGCCACTCTCCGAGGCAATCAGCCCCAGCATTTT. The genes are TRBV28 and TRBJ1-5; D is unclear. The CDR3 is made up of 12 amino acids. CDR1 MDHEN and CDR2 SYDVKM come from the germline V gene. The V gene lost 10 bases and the J gene lost 2 bases, with 9 bases spanning the gap.

The chain is built from TRBV12-3 or TRBV12-4 and TRBJ1-4; D is uncertain. V was pared by 5 bases and J by 4 bases, with 5 bases between. CDR3 length: 12 amino acids. CDR3 DNA: TGTGCCAGCAGTCCCTTTAATGAAAAACTGTTTTTT. Its protein product is CASSPFNEKLFF.

This clonotype was seen a few times. This chain uses TRBV5-1 with TRBJ2-6, with 7 bases that match TRBD2. Germline assignment: CDR1 SGHRS and CDR2 YFSETQ. This CDR3 contains 18 residues. J was trimmed by 0 bases and V by 4 bases; bases with no gene match: 10. This CDR3 is CASSILADFASGANVLTF. The CDR3 bases are TGCGCCAGCAGCATTCTAGCGGATTTTGCCTCTGGGGCCAACGTCCTGACTTTC.

The V call is TRBV7-2, the J call TRBJ2-5; no clear D gene. Per the germline V gene, CDR1 is SGHTA and CDR2 is FQGNSA. The CDR3 extends over 12 amino acids. Trimming left V 6 bases short and J 5 bases short, with 10 bases between. The DNA for the CDR3 is TGTGCCAGCAGTCAATCGTGGGAGACCCAGTACTTC. This encodes CASSQSWETQYF.

The chain recombines TRBV24-1 with TRBJ2-1; D remains unclear. The CDR3 contains 11 residues. V dropped 7 bases and J dropped 6 bases, with 6 bases sitting between them. CDR1 and CDR2 from the germline V gene are KGHDR and SFDVKD. The DNA for the CDR3 is TGTGCCACCAGCTATGGCAATGAGCAGTTCTTC. It codes for CATSYGNEQFF.

This clonotype was detected only a few times. This sequence joins TRBV28 and TRBJ2-5; 8 bases fit TRBD2. Trimming at V came to 8 bases and at J to 7 bases, leaving 9 bases not matched to a gene. Per germline, CDR1 MDHEN and CDR2 SYDVKM. The CDR3 consists of 13 residues. This chain's CDR3 is CASALAGRWTQYF. CDR3 DNA sequence: TGTGCCAGCGCCTTAGCGGGACGATGGACCCAGTACTTC.

At least ten counts were recorded for this clonotype. The V gene is TRBV28, the J gene TRBJ2-7, with no clear D. Per germline, CDR1 MDHEN and CDR2 SYDVKM. The CDR3 contains 13 residues. V was pared by 6 bases and J by 6 bases, with 15 bases between. The CDR3 DNA is TGTGCCAGCAGAGAAAGCAACTTGGCCGAGCAGTACTTC. It encodes CASRESNLAEQYF.

This clonotype was picked up a small number of times. This chain joins TRBV11-3 and TRBJ2-4, with 7 bases fitting TRBD1. This CDR3 is built from 17 residues. In germline, CDR1 is SGHNT, CDR2 YENEEA. J lost 4 bases, V lost 1 base, and 10 bases had no gene match. The DNA of the CDR3 is TGTGCCAGCAGCTTAGGACAGGGCGAGGTCGGAAAAAACATTCAGTACTTC. Translated: CASSLGQGEVGKNIQYF.

This clonotype was recorded only once. The rearrangement joins TRBV14 to TRBJ2-5; a possible D gene is TRBD2 (6 bases). The length of the CDR3 is 15 residues. Germline V lookup: CDR1 SGHDN, CDR2 FVKESK. V was cut by 4 bases and J by 5 bases, with 17 bases left in between. For the CDR3, the DNA is TGTGCCAGCAGCCCGCTGGGGCGAGGAGGGGAGACCCAGTACTTC. It yields the protein CASSPLGRGGETQYF.